The 9 T cell receptor beta chains in this list originate from one sample, sequenced in a study of blood T cell repertoires in COVID-19. Only in-frame clones appear in the TCRdb table, and some are missing; sequencing was by immunoSEQ multiplex PCR. This sample yields 330,000 or so clones, of which about nine tenths are seen a single time; around 8.9% belongs to the top ten. Sequenced: peripheral blood. The receptor set was obtained from a young man with COVID-19, enrolled during active disease.

As for this clone: The same CDR3 also results from other DNA sequences found in this sample. The genes are TRBV27 and TRBJ1-5, with D hard to call. Germline CDR1 reads MNHEY; CDR2 reads SMNVEV (reference sequence). This CDR3 is built from 14 residues. Trimming removed 4 bases at V and 0 bases at J, with 7 bases between. CDR3 in DNA: TGTGCCAGCAGTTCACAGAATAGCAATCAGCCCCAGCATTTT. Its translation: CASSSQNSNQPQHF.

The chain employs TRBV19 and TRBJ1-5, with 7 positions matching TRBD1. The CDR3 contains 18 residues. Germline assignment: CDR1 LNHDA and CDR2 SQIVND (reference sequence). V dropped 2 bases and J dropped 0; count of bases not matched to a gene: 10. The CDR3 nucleotides read TGTGCCAGTAGTATAAGGCGGGACAGTCTATATAGCAATCAGCCCCAGCATTTT. It encodes CASSIRRDSLYSNQPQHF.

The chain carries TRBV5-1 and TRBJ2-5; 10 bases match TRBD2. This CDR3 has 16 residues. With 4 bases clipped from V and 4 bases from J, the junction kept 10 bases outside the gene matches. Germline values: CDR1 SGHRS, CDR2 YFSETQ. CDR3 coding DNA: TGCGCCAGCAGCCCTTTTCTAGCGGGGGTGGGAGAGACCCAGTACTTC. It encodes CASSPFLAGVGETQYF.

CDR3 region: CASSPLHSPLHF. CDR3 coding DNA: TGTGCCAGCAGCCCACTCCATTCACCCCTCCACTTT. The chain carries TRBV7-8 and TRBJ1-6; the D is unclear. CDR1 SGHVS and CDR2 FQNEAQ come from the germline V gene. This CDR3 is 12 amino acids long. The V end lost 5 bases, the J end lost 8 bases, and 7 bases lay between the germline ends.

The chain is built from TRBV28 and TRBJ2-2; TRBD2 might be the D (5 bases). The CDR3 spans 18 residues. V lost 5 bases and J 1 base, leaving 20 bases between the germline ends. Germline V CDR1 and CDR2: MDHEN, SYDVKM. DNA of the CDR3: TGTGCCAGCAGTCCGATGTTAGGGAGCGGCATGAACACCGGGGAGCTGTTTTTT. It is translated as CASSPMLGSGMNTGELFF.

This chain uses TRBV3-1 (or the pseudogene TRBV3-2) with TRBJ1-2; the match to TRBD1 covers 9 bases. Germline V gives CDR1 LGHDT, CDR2 YNNKEL (reference sequence). V lost 0 bases to trimming and J lost 8 bases; unmatched junction nucleotides: 7. This CDR3 region has 15 residues. This CDR3 is CASSQEGGTGSGYTF. CDR3 sequence (DNA): TGTGCCAGCAGCCAAGAAGGCGGGACAGGGAGCGGCTACACCTTC.

With respect to this clone: Other DNA sequences from this sample encode an identical CDR3 as well. The chain is built from TRBV18 and TRBJ2-7; 11 bases are a match to TRBD2. This CDR3 region has 15 residues. The V segment lost 3 bases and the J segment 1 base; nucleotides outside the gene matches: 2. Germline CDR1 KGHSH, CDR2 LQKENI. The CDR3 DNA sequence: TGTGCCAGCTCACCCGGGACTAGCGGATCCTACGAGCAGTACTTC. Protein sequence: CASSPGTSGSYEQYF.

V usage is TRBV20-1 and J usage is TRBJ1-1; a weak D match, TRBD1 (5 bases). CDR3 length: 16 residues. Germline V lookup: CDR1 DFQATT, CDR2 SNEGSKA (reference sequence). The V end lost 3 bases, the J end lost 0 bases, and 17 bases lay between the germline ends. The CDR3 here is CSASGALKGMNTEAFF. The CDR3, as DNA: TGCAGTGCTAGTGGGGCCCTAAAGGGGATGAACACTGAAGCTTTCTTT.

The CDR3 here is CASSSRQGGYNEQFF. CDR3 nucleotides: TGTGCCAGCAGCTCGCGACAGGGGGGATACAATGAGCAGTTCTTC. V gene TRBV7-2 combines with J gene TRBJ2-1; 9 bases line up with TRBD1. V dropped 4 bases and J dropped 4; count of bases not matched to a gene: 5. The CDR3 spans 15 residues. CDR1 SGHTA and CDR2 FQGNSA come from the germline V gene.